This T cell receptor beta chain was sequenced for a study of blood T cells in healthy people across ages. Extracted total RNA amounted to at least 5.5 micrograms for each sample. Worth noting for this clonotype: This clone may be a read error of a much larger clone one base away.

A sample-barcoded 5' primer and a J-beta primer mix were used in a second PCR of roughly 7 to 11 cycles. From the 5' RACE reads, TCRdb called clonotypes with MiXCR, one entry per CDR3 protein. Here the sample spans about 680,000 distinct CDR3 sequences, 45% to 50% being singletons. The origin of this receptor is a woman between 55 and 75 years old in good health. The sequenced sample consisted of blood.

CDR3 nucleotides: TGCGGTGCTAGTCAGGGGGCCTCTGGGGCCAACGTCCTGACTTTC. Protein product: CGASQGASGANVLTF. The chain joins TRBV20-1 to TRBJ2-6; 8 bases fit TRBD1. This CDR3 is 15 amino acids long. The germline V gene has CDR1 DFQATT and CDR2 SNEGSKA (reference sequence).